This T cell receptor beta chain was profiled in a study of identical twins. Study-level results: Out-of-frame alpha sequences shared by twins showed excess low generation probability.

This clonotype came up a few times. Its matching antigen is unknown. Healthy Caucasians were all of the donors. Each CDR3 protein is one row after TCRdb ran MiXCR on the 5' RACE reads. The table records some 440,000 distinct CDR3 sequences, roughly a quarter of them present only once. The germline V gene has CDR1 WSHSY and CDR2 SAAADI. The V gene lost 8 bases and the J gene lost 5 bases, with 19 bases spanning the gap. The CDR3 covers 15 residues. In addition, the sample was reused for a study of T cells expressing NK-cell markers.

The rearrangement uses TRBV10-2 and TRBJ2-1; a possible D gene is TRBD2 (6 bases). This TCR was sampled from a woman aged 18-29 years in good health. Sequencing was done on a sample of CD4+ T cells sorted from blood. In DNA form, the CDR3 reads TGCGCCAGCTCAAAGGAGGGGCGGGGTCACAATGAGCAGTTCTTC. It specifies CASSKEGRGHNEQFF.